The rows below give T cell receptor beta chains drawn from one sample of a study of blood T cell repertoires in COVID-19. The table came from immunoSEQ multiplex PCR; TCRdb's copy has only in-frame clones and leaves some out. The sample has 210,000 or so clones; approximately 78% are singletons. Material for sequencing was peripheral blood. The origin of the receptors is a woman at least 80 years old with acute or convalescent COVID-19. The CDR3 runs from the conserved cysteine through the conserved F or W. The D gene is left open where the match is weak. Not every row has a clone size; where given, it reads once, few, many or a size class.

clone size	D gene	V gene	J gene	CDR3 protein	CDR3 DNA
NA	TRBD1	TRBV29-1	TRBJ1-1	CSAGQGNTEAFF	TGCAGCGCCGGACAGGGGAACACTGAAGCTTTCTTT
NA	NA	TRBV11-3	TRBJ1-3	CASSLGRENTIYF	TGTGCCAGCAGCCTGGGACGGGAGAACACCATATATTTT
NA	TRBD1	TRBV18	TRBJ1-4	CASATGVDEKLFF	TGTGCCAGCGCGACAGGGGTTGATGAAAAACTGTTTTTT
NA	NA	TRBV7-2	TRBJ1-2	CASSLAGSGGYTF	TGTGCCAGCAGCTTAGCAGGGAGCGGTGGCTACACCTTC
NA	NA	TRBV7-2	TRBJ1-1	CASSSPPEGQSEAFF	TGTGCCAGCAGCTCCCCCCCGGAGGGTCAATCTGAAGCTTTCTTT
NA	NA	TRBV9	TRBJ2-7	CASSVAGGNEQYF	TGTGCCAGCAGCGTAGCAGGAGGCAACGAGCAGTACTTC
once	TRBD1	TRBV5-1	TRBJ1-1	CASSLGQGEAFF	TGCGCCAGCAGCTTGGGACAGGGGGAAGCTTTCTTT
NA	TRBD1	TRBV28	TRBJ2-7	CASSLGTGTSYEQYF	TGTGCCAGCAGCCTTGGGACAGGGACCTCCTACGAGCAGTACTTC
NA	TRBD1	TRBV4-1	TRBJ1-2	CASSSEEGASNYGYTF	TGCGCCAGCAGCTCGGAAGAGGGGGCCTCGAACTATGGCTACACCTTC
NA	TRBD1	TRBV19	TRBJ2-3	CASSSQGFSRGVTDTQYF	TGTGCCAGTAGTTCACAGGGGTTTAGCCGGGGAGTTACAGATACGCAGTATTTT
NA	NA	TRBV7-2	TRBJ1-1	CASSLSLLNTEAFF	TGTGCCAGCAGCTTATCACTGCTTAACACTGAAGCTTTCTTT
NA	NA	TRBV18	TRBJ2-1	CASSPWAGETYNEQFF	TGTGCCAGCTCACCATGGGCAGGGGAGACCTACAATGAGCAGTTCTTC
once	NA	TRBV15	TRBJ2-4	CATSRGRADQYF	TGTGCCACCAGCAGAGGGCGGGCAGATCAGTACTTC
once	NA	TRBV11-2	TRBJ2-2	CASSSRTDRVGELFF	TGTGCCAGCAGTTCGCGGACAGACCGTGTCGGGGAGCTGTTTTTT
NA	TRBD2	TRBV6-6	TRBJ2-1	CASEGKREGLNEQFF	TGTGCCAGCGAGGGGAAGCGGGAGGGCCTAAATGAGCAGTTCTTC